This TCR beta chain emerged from a study of blood T cell repertoires in COVID-19. Study at large: Italy, Spain and the United States were the sources of the convalescent and acute COVID-19 samples. From T cells, B-cell-depleted T cells, or PBMCs came the material, which was cDNA or gDNA.

The CDR3 runs to 16 residues. J gave up 7 bases and V 5 bases, and 9 bases lay outside the gene matches. Germline assignment: CDR1 SGHVS and CDR2 FNYEAQ. Original processing notes: It was from reference gene primer amplification that nucleated cell counts were estimated. Produced via immunoSEQ multiplex PCR; TCRdb's table is partial and in-frame only. V, J and clone size are taken as reported in that table, and D and trimming were inferred from the DNA itself. This sample has roughly 110,000 clones, with over 60% found just once. Sample: peripheral blood. The clonotype originates from a man between 65 and 85 years old with acute or convalescent COVID-19. The J gene is TRBJ1-4, the V gene TRBV7-6; 11 nucleotides line up with TRBD1. CDR3: CASSTDRGRYGEKLFF. In nucleotides, the CDR3 is TGTGCCAGCAGCACGGACAGGGGGCGGTACGGTGAAAAACTGTTTTTT.